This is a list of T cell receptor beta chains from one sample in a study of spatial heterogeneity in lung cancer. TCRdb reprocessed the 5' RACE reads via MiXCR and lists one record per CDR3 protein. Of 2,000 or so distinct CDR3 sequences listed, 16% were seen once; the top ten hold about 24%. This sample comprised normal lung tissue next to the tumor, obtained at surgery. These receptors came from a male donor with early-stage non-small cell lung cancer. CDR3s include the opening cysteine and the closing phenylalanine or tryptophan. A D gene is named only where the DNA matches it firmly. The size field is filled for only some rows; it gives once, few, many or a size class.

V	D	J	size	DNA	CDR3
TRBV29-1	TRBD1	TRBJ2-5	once	TGCAGCACCAGAGGTGGGCAGGGGGCGGAGACCCAGTACTTC	CSTRGGQGAETQYF
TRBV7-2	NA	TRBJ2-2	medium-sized	TGTGCCAGCAGCTTGAAGGCATTCACCGGGGAGCTGTTTTTT	CASSLKAFTGELFF
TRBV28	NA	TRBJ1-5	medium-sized	TGTGCCAGCAGCTCCGGGACACTAGATCATCAGCCCCAGCATTTT	CASSSGTLDHQPQHF
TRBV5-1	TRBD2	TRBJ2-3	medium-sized	TGCGCCAGCAGCTTCAGAGGGAGGGAACTCGATACGCAGTATTTT	CASSFRGRELDTQYF
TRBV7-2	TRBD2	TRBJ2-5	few	TGTGCCAGCAGTTTAGCGGGAGGGCAAGAGACCCAGTACTTC	CASSLAGGQETQYF
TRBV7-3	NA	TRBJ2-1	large	TGTGCCAGCAGCTTAGGATCACAGCGGAGGGAACAGTTCTTC	CASSLGSQRREQFF
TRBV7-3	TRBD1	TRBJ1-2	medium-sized	TGTGCCAGCAGCCCGGGACAGGGGGCCTATGGCTACACCTTC	CASSPGQGAYGYTF
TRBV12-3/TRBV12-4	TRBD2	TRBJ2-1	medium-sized	TGTGCCAGCTGCCCGGGACTAGTGCACAATGAGCAGTTCTTC	CASCPGLVHNEQFF
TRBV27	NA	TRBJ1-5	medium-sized	TGTGCCAGCAGTCATCAGGTGACTAATCAGCCCCAGCATTTT	CASSHQVTNQPQHF
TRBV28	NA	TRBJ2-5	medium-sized	TGTGCCAGCAGTTTGACTACCCTCCGAGAGACCCAGTACTTC	CASSLTTLRETQYF
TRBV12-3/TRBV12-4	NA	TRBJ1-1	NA	TGTGCCAGCAAGTGGGGGGTGGACACTGAAGCTTTCTTT	CASKWGVDTEAFF
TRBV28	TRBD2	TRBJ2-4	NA	TGTGCCAGCAGTTCCCCAGCGGGAATGGGAAACATTCAGTACTTC	CASSSPAGMGNIQYF
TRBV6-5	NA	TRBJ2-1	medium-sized	TGTGCCAGCAGTTACTCACCAGGACAGATCAGCGATGAGCAGTTCTTC	CASSYSPGQISDEQFF
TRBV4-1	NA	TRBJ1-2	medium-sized	TGCGCCAGCAGCCAAGGGGTGAATCCCTCTGGCTACACCTTC	CASSQGVNPSGYTF
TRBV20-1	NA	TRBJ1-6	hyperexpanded	TGCAGTGCTAGTGGCCGGATCAATTCACCCCTCCACTTT	CSASGRINSPLHF
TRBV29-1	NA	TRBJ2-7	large	TGCAGCTACAAACAAGACTCCTACGAGCAGTACTTC	CSYKQDSYEQYF
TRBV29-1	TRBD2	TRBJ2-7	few	TGCAGCGTTGAAGGGAGCGGGGCCCTCTCCTACGAGCAGTACTTC	CSVEGSGALSYEQYF
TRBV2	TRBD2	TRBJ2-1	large	TGTGCCAGCAGTGAGTTTCGACTAGCGGGGTCCTACAATGAGCAGTTCTTC	CASSEFRLAGSYNEQFF
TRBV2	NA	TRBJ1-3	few	TGTGCCAGCAGCGTCTCTGGAAACACCATATATTTT	CASSVSGNTIYF
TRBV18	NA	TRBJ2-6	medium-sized	TGTGCCAGCTCACCAGGCAGGGAAGGGGCCAACGTCCTGACTTTC	CASSPGREGANVLTF
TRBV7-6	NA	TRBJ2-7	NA	TGTGCCAGCAGCTTAGCTTCCGGGACGGTGACCTACGAGCAGTACTTC	CASSLASGTVTYEQYF
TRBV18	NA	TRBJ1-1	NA	TGTGCCAGCTCACCAAGGGAGTCCCATGAAGCTTTCTTT	CASSPRESHEAFF
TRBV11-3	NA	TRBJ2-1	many	TGTGCCAGCAGCTTAGGGACAGATGAGCAGTTCTTC	CASSLGTDEQFF
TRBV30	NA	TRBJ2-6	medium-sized	TGTGCCTGGGGCAACTCTGGGGCCAACGTCCTGACTTTC	CAWGNSGANVLTF
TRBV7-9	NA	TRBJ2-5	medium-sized	TGTGCCAGCAGCCCATGGGGACTTCAAGAGACCCAGTACTTC	CASSPWGLQETQYF
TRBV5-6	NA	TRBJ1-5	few	TGTGCCAGCAGCTTGTGGGGGCAGCCCCAGCATTTT	CASSLWGQPQHF
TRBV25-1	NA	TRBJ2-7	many	TGTGCCAGCAGTGAATCTTTTCGATCAAGAACAGGGTACTACGAGCAGTACTTC	CASSESFRSRTGYYEQYF
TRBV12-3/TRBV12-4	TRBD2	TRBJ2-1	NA	TGTGCCAGCAGCCCCCTTACTAGCGGGGGGCCAGGTGAGCAGTTCTTC	CASSPLTSGGPGEQFF
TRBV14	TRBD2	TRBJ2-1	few	TGTGCCAGCAGCTTACCTAGCGGTGGACGTAATGAGCAGTTCTTC	CASSLPSGGRNEQFF
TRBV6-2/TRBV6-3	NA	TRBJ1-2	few	TGTGCCAGCAGGAGATCGGACGGACCTTATGGCTACACCTTC	CASRRSDGPYGYTF
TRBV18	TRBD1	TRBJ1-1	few	TGTGCCAGCTCATTCGGGACAGGGGTCCCTGAAGCTTTCTTT	CASSFGTGVPEAFF
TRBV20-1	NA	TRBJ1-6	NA	TGCAGTGCTAGACCTCCGGGTGCTGGTTCACCCCTCCACTTT	CSARPPGAGSPLHF
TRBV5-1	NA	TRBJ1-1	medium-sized	TGCGCCAGCAGCCTCTCTCTGGGCCGAGGAACTGAAGCTTTCTTT	CASSLSLGRGTEAFF
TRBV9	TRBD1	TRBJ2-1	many	TGTGCCAGCAGCCCCAGACAGGGGGTTGATGAGCAGTTCTTC	CASSPRQGVDEQFF
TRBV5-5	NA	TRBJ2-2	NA	TGTGCCAGCAGCTTGGAGGTGGCCGGGGAGCTGTTTTTT	CASSLEVAGELFF
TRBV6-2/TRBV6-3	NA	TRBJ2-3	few	TGTGCCAGCGAGGGGCCCCCTGGGGATACGCAGTATTTT	CASEGPPGDTQYF
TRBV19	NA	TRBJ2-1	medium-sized	TGTGCCAGTAGTATTTGGGGCGGTGAGCAGTTCTTC	CASSIWGGEQFF
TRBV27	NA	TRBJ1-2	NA	TGTGCCAGCAGTCGCGGCCCAGCCTATGGCTACACCTTC	CASSRGPAYGYTF
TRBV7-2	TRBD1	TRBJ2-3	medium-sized	TGTGCCAGCAGCCAGACAGGGTTAAACACAGATACGCAGTATTTT	CASSQTGLNTDTQYF
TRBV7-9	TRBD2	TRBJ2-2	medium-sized	TGTGCCAGCAGCTTGAGCGGGAGAGGCGGGGAGCTGTTTTTT	CASSLSGRGGELFF
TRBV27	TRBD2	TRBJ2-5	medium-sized	TGTGCCAGCAGTGTACTAGCGGGAGGTGGCCGGGAGACCCAGTACTTC	CASSVLAGGGRETQYF
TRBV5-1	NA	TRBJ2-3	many	TGCGCCAGCAGCCCATTTGGGGAGCGAAGCACAGATACGCAGTATTTT	CASSPFGERSTDTQYF
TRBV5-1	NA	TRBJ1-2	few	TGCGCCAGCAGCTCCGGGCAGAGCTATGGCTACACCTTC	CASSSGQSYGYTF
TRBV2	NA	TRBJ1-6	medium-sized	TGTGCCGCGTTTTCCGGGGGGTCACCCCTCCACTTT	CAAFSGGSPLHF
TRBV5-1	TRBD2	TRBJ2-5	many	TGCGCCAGCAGCTTCCCCCCTAGCGGGGGCCTTCAAGAGACCCAGTACTTC	CASSFPPSGGLQETQYF